The clone carrying this TCR beta chain was observed a handful of times. Its antigen is unidentified. The sample originates from a study of T cells after yellow fever vaccination. The germline V gene has CDR1 MNHEY and CDR2 SVGEGT. The ends were cut back, 1 base at V and 0 bases at J, with 12 bases in the middle. This CDR3 contains 16 residues. Study-wide results and limits: When the response was secondary, it was weaker but reached its peak faster, day 5 versus 15.

TCRdb fed the 5' RACE reads into MiXCR, producing one record per CDR3 protein. The profile shows 300,000 to 350,000 distinct CDR3 sequences, about 7.8% of them singletons. This clonotype was sampled from a man between 18 and 29 years old who received the YFV17D yellow fever vaccine. The starting material was PBMCs, obtained more than 35 days after the first yellow fever vaccination. The chain recombines TRBV6-2 or TRBV6-3 with TRBJ1-2, with D maybe TRBD1 (5 bases). CDR3 coding DNA: TGTGCCAGCAGTTACTGGTTTACAGGAACTAACTATGGCTACACCTTC. This sequence encodes CASSYWFTGTNYGYTF.